This is a list of T cell receptor beta chains from one sample in a study of control samples from healthy donors and cancer patients. The table came from immunoSEQ multiplex PCR; TCRdb's copy has only in-frame clones and leaves some out. The sample records about 100,000 clones, roughly 87% being singletons. Sequencing used blood. The receptors stem from a woman between 45 and 60 years old in good health. Each CDR3 is given with its conserved first and last residue. D genes are given only for firm matches. Clone size is given for some rows only: seen once, a few or many times, or a class if the clone is expanded.

j_gene | abundance | d_gene | v_gene | CDR3nt | CDR3aa
TRBJ2-1 | . | . | TRBV6-5 | TGTGCCGGGGGAAGAAGCGGAAAATACAATGAGCAGTTCTTC | CAGGRSGKYNEQFF
TRBJ1-2 | . | . | TRBV7-8 | TGTGCCAGCAGCATATACCGCCCTGGACTGGGCCAAAGTCACTACTATGGCTACACCTTC | CASSIYRPGLGQSHYYGYTF
TRBJ2-1 | . | . | TRBV29-1 | TGCAGCGTTCTGGGGTCCTCCTACAATGAGCAGTTCTTC | CSVLGSSYNEQFF
TRBJ2-2 | . | . | TRBV7-9 | TGTGCCAGCGTGAGGTCGGGGACCGGGGAGCTGTTTTTT | CASVRSGTGELFF
TRBJ2-7 | few | . | TRBV30 | TGTGCCTGGAAAGTTCAGACCTACGAGCAGTACTTC | CAWKVQTYEQYF
TRBJ1-2 | . | . | TRBV30 | TGTGCCTGGAGCCAGGCGCAGAAGACATATGGCTACACCTTC | CAWSQAQKTYGYTF
TRBJ2-5 | . | TRBD2 | TRBV29-1 | TGCAGCGTTGGGGAGGGTAGGTTGGAGACCCAGTACTTC | CSVGEGRLETQYF
TRBJ1-2 | . | TRBD1 | TRBV5-1 | TGCGCCAGCAGCTTTGCAGGGGGCAACTATGGCTACACCTTC | CASSFAGGNYGYTF
TRBJ2-5 | . | . | TRBV2 | TGTGCCAGCAGTGACGTCAAGGGAAGTTCGGAGACCCAGTACTTC | CASSDVKGSSETQYF
TRBJ2-1 | . | . | TRBV19 | TGTGCCAGTAGTATCATCCCTTACAATGAGCAGTTCTTC | CASSIIPYNEQFF
TRBJ1-4 | . | TRBD1 | TRBV3-1/TRBV3-2 | TGTGCCAGCAGCCAAAGGGACAGGAATGAAAAACTGTTTTTT | CASSQRDRNEKLFF
TRBJ2-3 | . | . | TRBV10-3 | TGTGCCATCTCAATTTCTAGCACAGATACGCAGTATTTT | CAISISSTDTQYF
TRBJ2-2 | . | TRBD1 | TRBV2 | TGTGCCAGCAGTCGGAAAGGGACAGGGGAAACCGGGGAGCTGTTTTTT | CASSRKGTGETGELFF
TRBJ2-2 | few | . | TRBV2 | TGTGCCAGCAGTGAAGGCCCCTACGGGGAGCTGTTTTTT | CASSEGPYGELFF
TRBJ2-5 | . | . | TRBV7-9 | TGTGCCAGCAGCGGGGGAACCCTAGTCCCCCAAGAGACCCAGTACTTC | CASSGGTLVPQETQYF
TRBJ2-3 | . | . | TRBV6-1 | TGTGCCAGCAGTGAAAGGAGCGGGACAAGCACAGATACGCAGTATTTT | CASSERSGTSTDTQYF
TRBJ2-5 | . | . | TRBV4-2 | TGTGCCAGCAGCCAAGATCGTCAGCGGGAGACCCAGTACTTC | CASSQDRQRETQYF
TRBJ1-2 | . | . | TRBV5-8 | TGTGCCAGCAGCTTCCAAGTTCGTGGCTACACCTTC | CASSFQVRGYTF
TRBJ2-1 | . | . | TRBV7-3 | TGTGCCAGCAGCTTCGCCCCATCCCGCAATGAGCAGTTCTTC | CASSFAPSRNEQFF
TRBJ2-3 | . | . | TRBV11-2 | TGTGCCAGCAGCCAGGAATATGGCATGGATACGCAGTATTTT | CASSQEYGMDTQYF
TRBJ2-1 | . | . | TRBV27 | TGTGCCAGCAGTCTTGACAGGCTGGGTTTGAATGAGCAGTTCTTC | CASSLDRLGLNEQFF
TRBJ1-1 | . | . | TRBV6-2/TRBV6-3 | TGTGCCAGCAGTTGGTTGAGAGAAGCTTTCTTT | CASSWLREAFF
TRBJ1-4 | . | . | TRBV4-1 | TGCGCCAGCAGCCAAGATCGAACAGCACGGAATGAAAAACTGTTTTTT | CASSQDRTARNEKLFF
TRBJ1-5 | . | TRBD1 | TRBV4-2 | TGTGCCAGCAGCCAAGGGGACAGCGGAGCGGTGCAGCCCCAGCATTTT | CASSQGDSGAVQPQHF
TRBJ2-7 | . | . | TRBV10-3 | TGTGCCATCAGCTCTCGGTTGGATCACGAGCAGTACTTC | CAISSRLDHEQYF
TRBJ2-5 | . | TRBD1 | TRBV10-3 | TGTGCCATCAGTGAAGGAAGGACAGGGGTTTTTTATATTCAAGAGACCCAGTACTTC | CAISEGRTGVFYIQETQYF
TRBJ1-2 | . | . | TRBV30 | TGTGCCTGGAGTGTAACTGGACGACCTTACACCTTC | CAWSVTGRPYTF
TRBJ1-1 | . | . | TRBV27 | TGTGCCAGCAGTTTAGTGGGTACTGAAGCTTTCTTT | CASSLVGTEAFF
TRBJ1-5 | . | TRBD1 | TRBV19 | TGTGCCAGTAGTATAGAGGGACAGGGGGGAAGATCCTATAGCAATCAGCCCCAGCATTTT | CASSIEGQGGRSYSNQPQHF
TRBJ2-3 | . | . | TRBV5-1 | TGCGCCAGCAGCCTAACAGGGGATACGCAGTATTTT | CASSLTGDTQYF
TRBJ2-7 | . | . | TRBV9 | TGTGCCAGCAGCGTAGCACAGGGAGGTCCGAAGGGCGAGCAGTACTTC | CASSVAQGGPKGEQYF
TRBJ2-5 | few | . | TRBV7-2 | TGTGCCAGCAGCGTCCGAACAGGGAGGACCGGAGAGACCCAGTACTTC | CASSVRTGRTGETQYF
TRBJ2-3 | . | . | TRBV5-6 | TGTGCCAGCAGCGGGGAGTTAGATACGCAGTATTTT | CASSGELDTQYF
TRBJ2-2 | . | . | TRBV7-3 | TGTGCCAGCAGCTCACCGAACACCGGGGAGCTGTTTTTT | CASSSPNTGELFF
TRBJ1-2 | . | . | TRBV6-5 | TGTGCCAGCAGTTACTCGACTTCTGGCTACACCTTC | CASSYSTSGYTF
TRBJ1-5 | . | . | TRBV25-1 | TGTGCCAGCAGTTATGGTAATCAGCCCCAGCATTTT | CASSYGNQPQHF
TRBJ1-2 | . | TRBD1 | TRBV7-2 | TGTGCCAGCAGCCAACGGACAGGAGCTAACTATGGCTACACCTTC | CASSQRTGANYGYTF
TRBJ2-2 | . | TRBD1 | TRBV18 | TGTGCCAGCTCACCACTGCAACAGGGGGACACCGGGGAGCTGTTTTTT | CASSPLQQGDTGELFF
TRBJ1-2 | few | TRBD1 | TRBV7-9 | TGTGCCAGCAGCTCCAGGACAGGCAACGTCTATGGCTACACCTTC | CASSSRTGNVYGYTF
TRBJ1-4 | once | . | TRBV15 | TGTGCCACCAGCAGAGATACAGGGACTAATGAAAAACTGTTTTTT | CATSRDTGTNEKLFF
TRBJ2-2 | . | . | TRBV2 | TGTGCCAGCACAGGGTTTAAGAACACCGGGGAGCTGTTTTTT | CASTGFKNTGELFF
TRBJ2-1 | . | . | TRBV5-6 | TGTGCCACCGTCTCCCGGGCTACCTACAATGAGCAGTTCTTC | CATVSRATYNEQFF
TRBJ2-2 | . | . | TRBV7-3 | TGTGCCAGCAGCTTGGCGGGTTCCGGGGAGCTGTTTTTT | CASSLAGSGELFF
TRBJ2-1 | . | . | TRBV9 | TGTGCCAGCAGCGTAGGGGATGGGGGGTCCTACAATGAGCAGTTCTTC | CASSVGDGGSYNEQFF
TRBJ1-1 | . | . | TRBV5-6 | TGTGCCAGCAGCCTGCTGGACAGTGAAGCTTTCTTT | CASSLLDSEAFF
TRBJ1-2 | . | TRBD1 | TRBV5-1 | TGCGCCAGCAGCTTGGGAGACAGGGGCAATGGCTACACCTTC | CASSLGDRGNGYTF
TRBJ2-1 | . | TRBD2 | TRBV2 | TGTGCCAGCAGGGATGGGACTAGCGGTAGCTCCTACAATGAGCAGTTCTTC | CASRDGTSGSSYNEQFF
TRBJ1-1 | . | . | TRBV9 | TGTGCCAGCAGCGCCGGCCTGGACCCTTCGAACACTGAAGCCTTCTTT | CASSAGLDPSNTEAFF
TRBJ2-3 | . | . | TRBV20-1 | TGCAGTGCTGATCGGGGCCCGCAGTATTTT | CSADRGPQYF
TRBJ1-6 | . | . | TRBV6-5 | TGTGCCAGCAGTTACACAAGTGGCACAGGAATTTCACCCCTCCACTTT | CASSYTSGTGISPLHF
TRBJ1-6 | . | . | TRBV6-5 | TGTGCCAGCAGCTCGGACCGCTATAATTCACCCCTCCACTTT | CASSSDRYNSPLHF